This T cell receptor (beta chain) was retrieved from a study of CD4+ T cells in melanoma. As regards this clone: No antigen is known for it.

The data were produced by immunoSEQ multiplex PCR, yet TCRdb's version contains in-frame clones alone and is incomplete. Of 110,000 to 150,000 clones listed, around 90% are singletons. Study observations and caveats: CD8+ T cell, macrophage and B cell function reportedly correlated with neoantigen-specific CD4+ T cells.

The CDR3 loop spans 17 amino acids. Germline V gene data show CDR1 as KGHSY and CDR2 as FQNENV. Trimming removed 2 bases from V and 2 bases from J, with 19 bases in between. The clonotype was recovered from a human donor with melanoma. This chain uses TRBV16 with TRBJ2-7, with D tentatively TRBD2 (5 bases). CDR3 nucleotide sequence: TGTGCCAGCAGCCAAGGGATGTCGGGGTCAGCAGCCTACGAGCAGTACTTC. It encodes CASSQGMSGSAAYEQYF.